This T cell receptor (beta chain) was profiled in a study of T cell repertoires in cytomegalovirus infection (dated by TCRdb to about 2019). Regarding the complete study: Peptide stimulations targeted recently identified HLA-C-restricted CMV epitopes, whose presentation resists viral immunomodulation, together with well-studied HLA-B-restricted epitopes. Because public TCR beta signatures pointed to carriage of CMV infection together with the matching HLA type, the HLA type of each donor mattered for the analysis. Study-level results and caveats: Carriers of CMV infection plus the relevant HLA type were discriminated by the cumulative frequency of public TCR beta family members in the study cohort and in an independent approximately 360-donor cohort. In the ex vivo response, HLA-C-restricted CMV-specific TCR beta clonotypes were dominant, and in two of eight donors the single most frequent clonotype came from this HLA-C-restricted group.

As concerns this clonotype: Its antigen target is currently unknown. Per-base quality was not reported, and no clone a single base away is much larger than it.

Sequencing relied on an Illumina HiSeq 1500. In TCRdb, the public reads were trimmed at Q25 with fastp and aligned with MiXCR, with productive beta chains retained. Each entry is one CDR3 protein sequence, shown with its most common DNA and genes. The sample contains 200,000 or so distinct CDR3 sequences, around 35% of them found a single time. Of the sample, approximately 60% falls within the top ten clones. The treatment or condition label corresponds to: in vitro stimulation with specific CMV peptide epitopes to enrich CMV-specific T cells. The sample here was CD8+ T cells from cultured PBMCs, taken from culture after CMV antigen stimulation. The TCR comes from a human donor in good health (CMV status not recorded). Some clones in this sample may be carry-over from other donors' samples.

The DNA sequence is given as TGTGCCAGCAGCTTATTGCGGGGGGGCTTCGGTGAGCAGTTCTTC. Its translation is CASSLLRGGFGEQFF. Recombination joined TRBV7-3 with TRBJ2-1; 9 of the junction bases match TRBD2. The CDR3 spans 15 residues, from the cysteine through the phenylalanine. Only the CDR3 DNA is retained, 45 bases long and in frame from the first base. The germline V end is reduced by 2 bases and the J end by 9 bases; junction bases left unmatched: 8. Via the germline V gene, CDR1 is SGHTA and CDR2 FQGTGA.